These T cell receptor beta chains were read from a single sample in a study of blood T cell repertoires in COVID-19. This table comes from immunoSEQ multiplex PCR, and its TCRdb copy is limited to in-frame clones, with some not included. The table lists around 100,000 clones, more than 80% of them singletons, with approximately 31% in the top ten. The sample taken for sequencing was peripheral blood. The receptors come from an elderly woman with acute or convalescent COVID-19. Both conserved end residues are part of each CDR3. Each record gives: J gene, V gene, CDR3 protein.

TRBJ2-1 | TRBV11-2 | CASSPDIRGHYNEQFF
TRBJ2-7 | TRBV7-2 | CASSISTSSPYEQYF
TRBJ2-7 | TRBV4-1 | CASSHPGQASYEQYF
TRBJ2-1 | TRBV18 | CASSPPGYNEQFF
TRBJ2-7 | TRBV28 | CASSLVEPTPEQYF
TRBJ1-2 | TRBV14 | CASSTPGSGYTF
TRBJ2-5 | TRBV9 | CASSSRQGGLETQYF
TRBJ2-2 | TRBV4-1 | CASSHMGRTGELFF
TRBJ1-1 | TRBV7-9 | CASTGQVNTEAFF
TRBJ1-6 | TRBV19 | CASKEVDRAYNSPLHF
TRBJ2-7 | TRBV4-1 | CASSQVAGTGFYEQYF
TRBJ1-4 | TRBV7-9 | CASSFGTGGRTNEKLFF
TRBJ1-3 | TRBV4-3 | CASSQDPGTGNTIYF
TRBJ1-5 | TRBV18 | CASSPGGSNQPQHF
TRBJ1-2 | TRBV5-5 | CASSLGGQVDYGYTF
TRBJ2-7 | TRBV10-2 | CASSESPGAYEQYF
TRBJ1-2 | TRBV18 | CASSPRDRWANYGYTF
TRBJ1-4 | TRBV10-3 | CAISEGTGGGEKLFF
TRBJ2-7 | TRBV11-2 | CASSLGQRPEQYF
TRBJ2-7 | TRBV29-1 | CSVQGSLSYEQYF
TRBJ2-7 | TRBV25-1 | CASSEPRGGSYEQYF
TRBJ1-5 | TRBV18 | CASSSTRNQPQHF
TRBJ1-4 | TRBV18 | CASSPIPGYNEKLFF
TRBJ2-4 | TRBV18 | CASSPGQGAKNIQYF
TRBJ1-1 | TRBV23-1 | CASSQSGQGTKINTEAFF
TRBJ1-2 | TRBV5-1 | CASSVWGVGGYTF
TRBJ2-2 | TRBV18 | CASSIQGSGELFF
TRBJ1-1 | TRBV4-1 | CASSRYRVHTEAFF
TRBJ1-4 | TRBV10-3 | CATQATGGTDEKLFF
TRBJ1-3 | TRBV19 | CASTTSGALSGNTIYF
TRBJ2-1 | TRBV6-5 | CASKTGDRVNEQFF
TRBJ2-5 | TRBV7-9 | CASSSRDYLGETQYF
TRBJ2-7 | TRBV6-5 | CASSLTSGDYYEQYF
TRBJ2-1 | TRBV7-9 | CASSPKRQGSSYNEQFF
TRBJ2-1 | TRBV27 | CASSSPGLSSYNEQFF
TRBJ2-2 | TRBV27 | CASSLITGLTGELFF
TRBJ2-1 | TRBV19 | CASSGRGVAEQFF
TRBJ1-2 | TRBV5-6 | CASSRTAYGYTF
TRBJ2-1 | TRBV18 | CASSPLGLNNEQFF
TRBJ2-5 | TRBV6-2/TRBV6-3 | CASSYYPSGGSETQYF
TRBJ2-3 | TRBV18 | CASSPPARGGGMDTQYF
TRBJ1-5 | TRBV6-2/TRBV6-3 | CASSYGQEGNQPQHF
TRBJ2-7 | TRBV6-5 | CASSPQGASYEQYF
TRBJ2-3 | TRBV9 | CASSVATGGYPSTDTQYF
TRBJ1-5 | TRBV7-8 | CASSSRTGEKGSNQPQHF
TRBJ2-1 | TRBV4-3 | CASSQDWASNEQFF
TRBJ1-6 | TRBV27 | CASSRDRGGYSPLHF
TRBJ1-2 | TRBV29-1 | CSVPWAGGYTF
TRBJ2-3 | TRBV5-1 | CASSSSTGWEQYF
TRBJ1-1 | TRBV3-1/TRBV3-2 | CASSQGKREAFF
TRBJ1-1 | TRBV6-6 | CASSREGTEAFF
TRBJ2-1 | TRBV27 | CASSLFTGTSGNEQFF